Below are 26 T cell receptor beta chains sequenced from a single sample in a study of shared clonotypes between healthy human individuals. Measured with immunoSEQ multiplex PCR; TCRdb has only the in-frame clones, and not every one. The table includes 2 million to 2.5 million clones, under 97% detected once. The sequenced material came from naive CD4+ T cells sorted from blood. Noted subset: CD45RA+ positively selected. The receptors originated from a man aged 18-30 years in good health.

V usage is TRBV13 and J usage is TRBJ2-2, with TRBD2 matching over 7 bases. This CDR3 is built from 14 residues. Trimming cost V 4 bases and J 5 bases; bases outside gene matches: 4. Germline CDR1 is PRHDT and CDR2 is FYEKMQ (reference sequence). CDR3 coding DNA: TGTGCCAGCAGCTCCGGGGGGTTAACCGGGGAGCTGTTTTTT. Translation: CASSSGGLTGELFF.

This rearrangement joins TRBV14 to TRBJ2-2; TRBD2 aligns across 7 bases. CDR3 length equals 15 residues. Germline values: CDR1 SGHDN, CDR2 FVKESK. With V trimmed by 1 base and J by 4 bases, 3 bases remained unmatched. Here the CDR3 DNA reads TGTGCCAGCAGCCAAGTCCGCGGGAGCACCGGGGAGCTGTTTTTT. Its translation is CASSQVRGSTGELFF. Full variable domain (missing parts from reference TRBV14 and TRBJ2-2): EAGVTQFPSHSVIEKGQTVTLRCDPISGHDNLYWYRRVMGKEIKFLLHFVKESKQDESGMPNNRFLAERTGGTYSTLKVQPAELEDSGVYFCASSQVRGSTGELFFGEGSRLTVL.

This chain uses TRBV15 with TRBJ1-2, with 7 bases fitting TRBD1. Unmatched junction bases numbered 2, after V lost 1 base and J lost 0 bases. This CDR3 region has 15 residues. Germline loops: CDR1 LNHNV, CDR2 YYDKDF (reference sequence). CDR3 region: CATSRGDSTNYGYTF. In nucleotides, the CDR3 is TGTGCCACCAGCAGAGGGGACAGTACTAACTATGGCTACACCTTC.

A word on this clone: Within the sample, other DNA sequences also encode this same CDR3. The chain couples TRBV6-5 to TRBJ2-3; D remains unclear. This CDR3 contains 11 residues. Trimming stripped 1 base from V and 5 bases from J, with 1 base between. Germline CDR1 is MNHEY and CDR2 is SVGAGI. CDR3 protein: CASSYLDTQYF. CDR3 in DNA: TGTGCCAGCAGTTACTTAGATACGCAGTATTTT.

The CDR3 bases are TGTGCCAGCACGGGGGCTCCACACACCGGGGAGCTGTTTTTT. It specifies CASTGAPHTGELFF. The chain employs TRBV2 and TRBJ2-2, with D possibly being TRBD1 or TRBD2 (6 bases each). The length of the CDR3 is 14 residues. CDR1 and CDR2 from the germline V gene are SNHLY and FYNNEI. The ends were cut back, 7 bases at V and 3 bases at J, with 12 bases in the middle.

V usage is TRBV28 and J usage is TRBJ1-4, with D possibly matching TRBD1 (5 bases). The CDR3 is made up of 16 amino acids. Germline V CDR1 and CDR2: MDHEN, SYDVKM. Trimming left V 2 bases short and J 8 bases short, with 18 bases between. CDR3 nucleotide sequence: TGTGCCAGCAGTTTAGGCGGGACCAACCGAGGGGAAAAACTGTTTTTT. Translating it yields CASSLGGTNRGEKLFF.

The gene calls are TRBV30 and TRBJ1-2, with a weak D call TRBD1 (5 bases). CDR3 length: 12 amino acids. The ends were cut back, 3 bases at V and 8 bases at J, with 13 bases in the middle. The germline CDR1 and CDR2 sequences are GTSNPN and SVGIG (reference sequence). This chain's CDR3 is CAWRGQGQGYTF. The DNA of the CDR3 is TGTGCCTGGAGGGGCCAGGGCCAGGGCTACACCTTC.

Remarks on this clone: Additional DNA sequences in this sample encode the identical CDR3. The chain carries TRBV20-1 and TRBJ2-7; D is possibly TRBD1 (6 bases). The CDR3 contains 11 residues. Germline V gene sequence: CDR1 DFQATT, CDR2 SNEGSKA (reference sequence). V was pared by 1 base and J by 6 bases, with 7 bases between. Here the CDR3 reads CSARGGGEQYF. CDR3 coding DNA: TGCAGTGCTAGAGGAGGGGGCGAGCAGTACTTC.

J is TRBJ1-4 and V is TRBV7-2, with TRBD1 as a possible D gene (5 bases). CDR1 is SGHTA and CDR2 is FQGNSA in the germline V gene. Trimming took off 5 bases at V and 10 bases at J, with 17 bases between the two ends. This CDR3 contains 14 residues. The CDR3 DNA follows: TGTGCCAGCAGCCTAGGGGCCCGGCTAGGAAAACTGTTTTTT. This codes for CASSLGARLGKLFF.

This rearrangement joins TRBV19 to TRBJ2-4, with D possibly TRBD2 on 6 matching bases. Germline V gene data show CDR1 as LNHDA and CDR2 as SQIVND (reference sequence). The CDR3 spans 16 residues. V was cut by 3 bases and J by 0 bases, with 12 bases left in between. The CDR3 DNA follows: TGTGCCAGTAGTATTTCAGGCGGGACAGCCAAAAACATTCAGTACTTC. As protein: CASSISGGTAKNIQYF.

The chain combines TRBV13 with TRBJ2-3; perhaps TRBD2 as D (6 bases). Germline CDR1 and CDR2: PRHDT and FYEKMQ (reference sequence). The CDR3 length is 17 residues. V was trimmed by 1 base and J by 3 bases, leaving 17 bases between them. In nucleotides, the CDR3 is TGTGCCAGCAGCTTAGCGTCGCCCCGGGGGAGGACAGATACGCAGTATTTT. Translation gives CASSLASPRGRTDTQYF.

The V gene is TRBV28, the J gene TRBJ2-5; 8 bases agree with TRBD1. V gave up 7 bases and J gave up 1 base; unmatched junction bases: 8. There are 15 residues in the CDR3. Per germline, CDR1 MDHEN and CDR2 SYDVKM. The CDR3 sequence: CASTSGQVLQETQYF. The CDR3, as DNA: TGTGCCAGCACGTCGGGACAGGTCCTCCAAGAGACCCAGTACTTC.

V usage is TRBV19 and J usage is TRBJ2-1; D may correspond to TRBD1 or TRBD2 (5 bases each). The ends were cut back, 5 bases at V and 7 bases at J, with 21 bases in the middle. The CDR3 is 16 amino acids. Germline V gene sequence: CDR1 LNHDA, CDR2 SQIVND (reference sequence). The CDR3: CASSSIKGRGGNEQFF. CDR3 nucleotide sequence: TGTGCCAGTAGTTCTATAAAGGGTCGGGGCGGGAATGAGCAGTTCTTC.

The J gene is TRBJ2-1, the V gene TRBV12-5; 9 nucleotides align to TRBD1. CDR3 length equals 16 residues. Germline loops: CDR1 LGHNT, CDR2 FRNRAP. V shed 0 bases, J shed 8 bases, and the junction held 8 bases outside the gene matches. CDR3 protein: CASGLVRGQGNYEQFF. The CDR3 DNA is TGTGCTAGTGGTTTGGTACGCGGACAGGGGAATTATGAGCAGTTCTTC. Full variable domain (rest looked up from reference TRBV12-5 and TRBJ2-1): DARVTQTPRHKVTEMGQEVTMRCQPILGHNTVFWYRQTMMQGLELLAYFRNRAPLDDSGMPKDRFSAEMPDATLATLKIQPSEPRDSAVYFCASGLVRGQGNYEQFFGPGTRLTVL.

On this clone itself: The sample holds other DNA sequences that translate to the same CDR3. The V and J genes are TRBV10-2 and TRBJ2-1; D gene unclear. V was cut by 3 bases and J by 7 bases, with 4 bases left in between. Per the germline V gene, CDR1 is WSHSY and CDR2 is SAAADI. The CDR3 spans 11 residues. CDR3 protein: CASSELNEQFF. The CDR3 bases are TGCGCCAGCAGTGAATTAAATGAGCAGTTCTTC.

The chain combines TRBV7-2 with TRBJ2-4; a weak D match, TRBD2 (6 bases). V lost 5 bases, J lost 8 bases, and 16 bases lay in between. Per the germline V gene, CDR1 is SGHTA and CDR2 is FQGNSA. The CDR3 is made up of 14 amino acids. In DNA form, the CDR3 reads TGTGCCAGCAGCCCGCGTTACGGGGGAGACATTCAGTACTTC. Amino acid sequence: CASSPRYGGDIQYF.

The V call is TRBV11-3, the J call TRBJ1-2; D is uncertain. The germline V and J ends were trimmed by 3 bases and 7 bases, with 21 bases remaining between them. Germline CDR1 is SGHNT and CDR2 is YENEEA. This CDR3 is built from 16 residues. The chain's CDR3 is CASSLAGLGGLSGYTF. DNA for the CDR3: TGTGCCAGCAGCTTGGCCGGTTTGGGAGGTTTAAGTGGCTACACCTTC.

As to this clone: The sample contains more than one DNA sequence encoding this CDR3. The CDR3 DNA reads TGTGCCAGCTCACGACTCGGGACAGGAAACACTGAAGCTTTCTTT. Protein product: CASSRLGTGNTEAFF. This rearrangement joins TRBV18 to TRBJ1-1; 8 bases are shared with TRBD1. The CDR3 spans 15 residues. Looked up from germline, CDR1 is KGHSH and CDR2 is LQKENI. The V gene end was trimmed by 4 bases and the J gene end by 2 bases; junction bases not matched to a gene: 6. Combining the CDR3 with reference TRBV18 and TRBJ1-1 gives the whole variable domain NAGVMQNPRHLVRRRGQEARLRCSPMKGHSHVYWYRQLPEEGLKFMVYLQKENIIDESGMPKERFSAEFPKEGPSILRIQQVVRGDSAAYFCASSRLGTGNTEAFFGQGTRLTVV.

The count of this clone is one. The chain is built from TRBV2 and TRBJ2-7; no definite D call. There are 14 residues in the CDR3. V dropped 4 bases and J dropped 0 bases, with 10 bases sitting between them. Per germline, CDR1 SNHLY and CDR2 FYNNEI. In DNA form, the CDR3 reads TGTGCCAGCAGTGGAGGCAGGTACTCCTACGAGCAGTACTTC. This codes for CASSGGRYSYEQYF.

V gene TRBV5-6 combines with J gene TRBJ1-2, with D unresolved. The CDR3 consists of 14 residues. V dropped 4 bases and J dropped 5 bases, with 15 bases sitting between them. CDR1 is SGHDT and CDR2 is YYEEEE in the germline V gene. CDR3 in amino acids: CASSPGPSWYGYTF. CDR3 in DNA: TGTGCCAGCAGCCCAGGACCTTCCTGGTATGGCTACACCTTC.

The rearrangement joins TRBV11-2 to TRBJ2-7, with TRBD2 as a possible D gene (5 bases). This CDR3 comprises 15 residues. Trimming pared 0 bases from V and 8 bases from J, leaving 17 bases between. Germline V CDR1 and CDR2: SGHAT, FQNNGV. The CDR3 reads CASSLETGGLGKQYF. DNA of the CDR3: TGTGCCAGCAGCTTAGAGACGGGCGGGCTTGGGAAGCAGTACTTC.

The rearrangement joins TRBV6-6 to TRBJ2-5; 7 bases are a match to TRBD1. V gave up 5 bases and J gave up 5 bases; unmatched junction bases: 8. Per germline, CDR1 MNHNY and CDR2 SVGAGI (reference sequence). The CDR3 covers 14 residues. The CDR3 sequence: CASSRYTGAETQYF. The CDR3, as DNA: TGTGCCAGCAGTAGATACACAGGGGCCGAGACCCAGTACTTC.

The rearrangement joins TRBV7-9 to TRBJ1-1; D is perhaps TRBD1 (6 bases). The germline V gene encodes CDR1 SEHNR and CDR2 FQNEAQ (reference sequence). There are 14 residues in the CDR3. The V gene lost 5 bases and the J gene lost 8 bases, with 18 bases spanning the gap. CDR3 bases: TGTGCCAGCAGCCAACCGGGGGGCTCGTCGGAAGCTTTCTTT. Its translation: CASSQPGGSSEAFF.

The genes are TRBV2 and TRBJ1-1, with D tentatively TRBD1 (6 bases). The V end was cut by 7 bases, the J end by 9 bases, with 12 bases between. This CDR3 region has 11 residues. CDR1 and CDR2 from the germline V gene are SNHLY and FYNNEI. CDR3 protein: CASTNRDQAFF. The CDR3 region has the DNA TGTGCCAGCACCAACAGGGATCAAGCTTTCTTT.

The chain is built from TRBV2 and TRBJ1-5, with TRBD1 matching 9 bases. The germline V gene has CDR1 SNHLY and CDR2 FYNNEI. There are 14 residues in the CDR3. Losses at the gene ends were 7 bases for V and 6 bases for J; bases not matched to a gene: 7. The CDR3 region is CASNPQGAGQPQHF. The CDR3, as DNA: TGTGCCAGCAACCCACAGGGGGCGGGTCAGCCCCAGCATTTT.

The chain is built from TRBV6-6 and TRBJ2-4, with 7 bases identical to TRBD1. Germline V lookup: CDR1 MNHNY, CDR2 SVGAGI (reference sequence). V dropped 4 bases and J dropped 6; count of bases not matched to a gene: 9. The CDR3 length is 15 residues. The CDR3 region is CASSSQVEGANIQYF. The CDR3 DNA reads TGTGCCAGCAGTTCGCAAGTCGAGGGGGCAAACATTCAGTACTTC.